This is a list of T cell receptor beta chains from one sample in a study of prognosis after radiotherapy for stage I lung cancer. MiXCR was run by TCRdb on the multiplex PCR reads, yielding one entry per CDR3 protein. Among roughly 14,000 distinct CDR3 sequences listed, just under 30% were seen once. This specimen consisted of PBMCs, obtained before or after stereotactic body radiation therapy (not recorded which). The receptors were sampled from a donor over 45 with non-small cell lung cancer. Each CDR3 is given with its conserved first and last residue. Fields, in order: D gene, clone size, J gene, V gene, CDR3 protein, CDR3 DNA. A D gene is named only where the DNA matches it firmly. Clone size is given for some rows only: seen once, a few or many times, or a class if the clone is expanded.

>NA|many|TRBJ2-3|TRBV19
CASKFISTDTQYF
TGTGCCAGTAAATTTATCAGCACAGATACGCAGTATTTT
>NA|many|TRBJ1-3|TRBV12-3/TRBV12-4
CASSWDLNGNTIYF
TGTGCCAGCAGTTGGGATTTGAACGGAAACACCATATATTTT
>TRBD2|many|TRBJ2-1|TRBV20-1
CSAPFGLAGVNEQFF
TGCAGTGCTCCCTTTGGACTAGCGGGAGTCAATGAGCAGTTCTTC
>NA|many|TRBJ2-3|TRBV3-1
CASSQPGGRRAGPTDTQYF
TGTGCCAGCAGCCAGCCTGGGGGGCGAAGAGCGGGACCCACAGATACGCAGTATTTT
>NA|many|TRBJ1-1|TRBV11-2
CASSLEGKAFF
TGTGCCAGCAGCTTGGAGGGTAAGGCTTTCTTT
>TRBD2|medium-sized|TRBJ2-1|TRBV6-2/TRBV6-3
CASSYWRAGVYEQFF
TGTGCCAGCAGTTATTGGCGAGCGGGAGTCTATGAGCAGTTCTTC
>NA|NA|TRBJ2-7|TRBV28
CASRSDSCSQNSYEQYF
TGTGCCAGCAGGTCGGATAGCTGTAGTCAGAACTCCTACGAGCAGTACTTC
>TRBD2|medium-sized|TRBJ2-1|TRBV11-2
CASSVTSGSEQFF
TGTGCCAGCAGTGTGACTAGCGGGAGCGAGCAGTTCTTC
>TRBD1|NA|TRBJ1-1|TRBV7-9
CAGSSNRGLDTEAFF
TGTGCAGGCAGCTCCAACAGGGGTCTAGACACTGAAGCTTTCTTT
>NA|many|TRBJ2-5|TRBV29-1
CSVELNSQETQYF
TGCAGCGTTGAGTTAAACAGCCAAGAGACCCAGTACTTC
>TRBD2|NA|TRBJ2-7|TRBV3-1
CAISQTRTSGLLLGQYF
TGTGCCATCAGCCAAACCCGGACTAGCGGGCTCCTACTAGGGCAGTACTTC
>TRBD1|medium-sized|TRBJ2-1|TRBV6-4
CASSTGGQGLRNEQFF
TGTGCCAGCAGCACGGGGGGACAGGGCCTCCGAAATGAGCAGTTCTTC
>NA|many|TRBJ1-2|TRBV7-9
CACSTGAYGYTF
TGTGCCTGCTCCACCGGGGCCTATGGCTACACCTTC
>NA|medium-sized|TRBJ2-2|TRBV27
CASSSYGGTGELFF
TGTGCCAGCAGTTCCTACGGGGGCACCGGGGAGCTGTTTTTT
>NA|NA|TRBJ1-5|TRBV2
CAAPPRKVGQPQHF
TGTGCCGCTCCTCCGCGGAAGGTGGGTCAGCCCCAGCATTTT
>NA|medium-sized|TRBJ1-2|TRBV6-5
CASSWGMEANYGYTF
TGTGCCAGCAGTTGGGGAATGGAAGCTAACTATGGCTACACCTTC
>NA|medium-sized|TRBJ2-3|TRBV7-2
CASSLQGSTDTQYF
TGTGCCAGCAGCTTACAAGGAAGCACAGATACGCAGTATTTT
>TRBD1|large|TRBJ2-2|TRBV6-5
CASSYTRTGGTGELFF
TGTGCCAGCAGTTACACCCGGACAGGGGGCACCGGGGAGCTGTTTTTT
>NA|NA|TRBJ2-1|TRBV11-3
CNSSLGDEQFF
TGTAACAGCAGTTTAGGTGATGAGCAGTTCTTC
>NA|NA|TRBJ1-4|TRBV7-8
CASSSRTVNEKLFF
TGTGCCAGCAGCTCGAGGACAGTTAATGAAAAACTGTTTTTT
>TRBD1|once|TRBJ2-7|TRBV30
CAWSAPGTGNSYEQYF
TGTGCCTGGAGTGCCCCCGGGACAGGGAATTCCTACGAGCAGTACTTC
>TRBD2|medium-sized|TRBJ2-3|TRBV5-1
CASSLGGLATDTQYF
TGCGCCAGCAGCTTGGGGGGACTAGCTACAGATACGCAGTATTTT
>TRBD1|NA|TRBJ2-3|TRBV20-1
CSARGRTGVSSDTQYF
TGCAGTGCTAGAGGGAGGACAGGGGTTAGCTCAGATACGCAGTATTTT
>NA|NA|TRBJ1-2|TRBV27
CASIFTTLEGYAF
TGTGCCAGCATTTTTACCACACTAGAGGGCTACGCCTTC
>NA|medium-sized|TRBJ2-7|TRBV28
CASSSSYEQYF
TGTGCCAGCAGTTCTTCCTACGAGCAGTACTTC
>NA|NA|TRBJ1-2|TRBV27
CASILAGTYGYTF
NA
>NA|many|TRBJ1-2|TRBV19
CASSRRENNYGYTF
TGTGCCAGTAGTCGCCGGGAAAACAACTATGGCTACACCTTC
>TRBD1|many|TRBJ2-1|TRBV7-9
CASSPPGQGYNEQFF
TGTGCCAGCAGCCCGCCGGGACAGGGGTACAATGAGCAGTTCTTC
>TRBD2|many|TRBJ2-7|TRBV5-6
CASSLAGGLREQYF
TGTGCCAGCAGCTTGGCGGGGGGGCTCCGGGAGCAGTACTTC
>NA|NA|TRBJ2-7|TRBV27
CGSFGPAKAYEQYF
TGTGGCAGTTTCGGGCCAGCAAAAGCCTACGAGCAGTACTTC
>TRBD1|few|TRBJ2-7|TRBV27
CASSLSPGGHEQYF
TGCGCCAGCAGTTTATCTCCAGGGGGCCACGAGCAGTACTTC
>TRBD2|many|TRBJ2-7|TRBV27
CASSPGGGASYEQCF
TGTGCCAGCAGTCCCGGGGGAGGGGCGTCCTACGAGCAGTGCTTC
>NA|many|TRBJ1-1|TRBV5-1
CASSWGEGDTEAFF
TGCGCCAGCAGCTGGGGGGAGGGGGACACTGAAGCTTTCTTT
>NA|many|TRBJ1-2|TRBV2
CASRGDGANYGYTF
TGTGCCAGCAGAGGGGACGGAGCTAACTATGGCTACACCTTC
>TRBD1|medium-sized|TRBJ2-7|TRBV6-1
CASSRDRDTYEQYF
TGTGCCAGCAGTAGGGACAGGGACACCTACGAGCAGTACTTC
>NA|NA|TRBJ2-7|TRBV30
CAWSATGDYQYF
TGTGCCTGGAGTGCGACAGGGGACTATCAGTACTTC
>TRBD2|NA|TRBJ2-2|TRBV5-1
CASRPPGGPSKSTGELFF
TGCGCCAGCAGACCACCGGGAGGGCCATCCAAGTCGACCGGGGAGCTGTTTTTT
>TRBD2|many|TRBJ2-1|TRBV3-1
CASSRLGTSGRTEQFF
TGTGCCAGCAGCCGCCTGGGGACTAGCGGGAGGACTGAGCAGTTCTTC
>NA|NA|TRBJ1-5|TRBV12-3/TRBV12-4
CASRETGTCGNQPQHF
TGTGCCAGCAGGGAAACCGGGACATGTGGCAATCAGCCCCAGCATTTT
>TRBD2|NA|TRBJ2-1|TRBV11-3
CASSPGLAGGHNEQFF
TGTGCCAGCAGCCCAGGACTAGCGGGAGGGCACAATGAGCAGTTCTTC
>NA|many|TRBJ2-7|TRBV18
CASSPTTPDSYEQYF
TGTGCCAGCTCACCGACGACACCTGACTCCTACGAGCAGTACTTC
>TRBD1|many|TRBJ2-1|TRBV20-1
CSASGTAWHEQFF
TGCAGTGCTAGTGGGACAGCATGGCATGAGCAGTTCTTC
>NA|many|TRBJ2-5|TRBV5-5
CASSVTADAFFQETQYF
TGTGCCAGCAGCGTTACAGCGGACGCGTTCTTTCAAGAGACCCAGTACTTC
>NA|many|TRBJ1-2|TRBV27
CASSFQGSYGYTF
TGTGCCAGCAGTTTTCAGGGTTCCTATGGCTACACCTTC
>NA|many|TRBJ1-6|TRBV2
CASSEVGGSSGSPLHF
TGTGCCAGCAGTGAGGTTGGTGGGAGTAGTGGTTCACCCCTCCACTTT
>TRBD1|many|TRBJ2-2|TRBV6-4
CASSGQGGTGELFF
TGTGCCAGCAGCGGACAGGGCGGCACCGGGGAGCTGTTTTTT
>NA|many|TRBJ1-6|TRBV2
CAAQGSYNSPPHF
TGTGCCGCTCAGGGATCCTATAATTCACCCCCCCACTTT
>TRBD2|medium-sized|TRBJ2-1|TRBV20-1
CSAPGGGSSYNEQFF
TGCAGTGCCCCCGGGGGGGGTAGCTCCTACAATGAGCAGTTCTTC
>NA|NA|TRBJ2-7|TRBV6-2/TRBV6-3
CASSFTRKYEQYF
TGTGCCAGCAGTTTCACACGAAAATACGAGCAGTACTTC
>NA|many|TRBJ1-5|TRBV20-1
CSAYDRFSRNQPQHF
TGCAGTGCTTACGACAGGTTTAGTCGCAATCAGCCCCAGCATTTT
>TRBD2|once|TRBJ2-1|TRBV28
CASSPLAVNEQFF
TGTGCCAGCAGTCCCCTAGCGGTAAATGAGCAGTTCTTC
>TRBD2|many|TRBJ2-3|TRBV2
CASSDGTSIGTDTQYF
TGTGCCAGCAGTGATGGGACTAGCATAGGCACAGATACGCAGTATTTT
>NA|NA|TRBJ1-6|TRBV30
CAFTQGRNSPIHF
TGTGCCTTCACACAGGGCCGCAATTCACCCATACACTTT
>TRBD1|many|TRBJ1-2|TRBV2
CASRGTGARPNYGYTF
TGTGCCAGCAGGGGAACAGGGGCAAGACCTAACTATGGCTACACCTTC
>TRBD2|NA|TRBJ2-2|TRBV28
CASNWRVAGTNGVAGELFF
TGTGCCAGCAACTGGCGGGTAGCGGGGACAAATGGGGTCGCCGGGGAGCTATTTTTT
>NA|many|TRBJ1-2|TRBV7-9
CASSLRSGVNYGYTF
TGTGCCAGCAGCTTAAGGTCAGGAGTTAACTATGGCTACACCTTC